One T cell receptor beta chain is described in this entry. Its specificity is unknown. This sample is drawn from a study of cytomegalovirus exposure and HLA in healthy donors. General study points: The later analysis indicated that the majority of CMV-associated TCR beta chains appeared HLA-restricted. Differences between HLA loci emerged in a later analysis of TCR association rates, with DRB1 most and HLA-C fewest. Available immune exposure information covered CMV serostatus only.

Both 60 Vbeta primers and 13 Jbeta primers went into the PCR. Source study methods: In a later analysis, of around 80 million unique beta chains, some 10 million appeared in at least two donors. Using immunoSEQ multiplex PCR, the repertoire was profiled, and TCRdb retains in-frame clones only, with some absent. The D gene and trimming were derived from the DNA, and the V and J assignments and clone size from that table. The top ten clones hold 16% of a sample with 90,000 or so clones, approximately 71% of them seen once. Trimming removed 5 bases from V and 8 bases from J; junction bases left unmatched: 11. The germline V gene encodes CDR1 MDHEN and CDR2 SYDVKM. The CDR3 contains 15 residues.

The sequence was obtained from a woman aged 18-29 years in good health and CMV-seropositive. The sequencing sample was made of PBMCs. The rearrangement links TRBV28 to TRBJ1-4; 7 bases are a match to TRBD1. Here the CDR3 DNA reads TGTGCCAGCAGTCGCACCAGGGGGGTAGCCGAAAAACTGTTTTTT. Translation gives CASSRTRGVAEKLFF. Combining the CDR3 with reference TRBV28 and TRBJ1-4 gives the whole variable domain DVKVTQSSRYLVKRTGEKVFLECVQDMDHENMFWYRQDPGLGLRLIYFSYDVKMKEKGDIPEGYSVSREKKERFSLILESASTNQTSMYLCASSRTRGVAEKLFFGSGTQLSVL.